This is a list of T cell receptor beta chains from one sample in a study of PD-L1 blockade in urothelial cancer. Using immunoSEQ multiplex PCR, the repertoire was profiled, and TCRdb retains in-frame clones only, with some absent. The sample holds about 43,000 clones; more than 75% are singletons and the top ten take less than 15%. The material was PBMCs, obtained around atezolizumab (anti-PD-L1) treatment. These receptors were obtained from a woman aged 60-70 years with urothelial cancer. CDR3s include the opening cysteine and the closing phenylalanine or tryptophan. A D gene is named only where the DNA matches it firmly. Size tells how often a clone was seen (once, few, many) or the class of an expanded clone, and some rows leave it out.

CASSSNLAGLYEQYF	TGTGCCAGCAGTTCAAATCTAGCGGGCCTCTACGAGCAGTACTTC	TRBV28	TRBJ2-7	-	TRBD2
CASRGGGLNTGELFF	TGTGCCAGCAGGGGCGGGGGCCTGAACACCGGGGAGCTGTTTTTT	TRBV7-9	TRBJ2-2	once	-
CASSLQGTDTQYF	TGTGCCAGCAGCCTACAGGGGACAGATACGCAGTATTTT	TRBV11-3	TRBJ2-3	-	TRBD1
CASSEVSGASYNEQFF	TGTGCCAGCAGTGAAGTTAGTGGGGCTTCCTACAATGAGCAGTTCTTC	TRBV6-1	TRBJ2-1	-	-
CASSTPADNYGYTF	TGTGCCAGCAGCACCCCAGCGGATAACTATGGCTACACCTTC	TRBV28	TRBJ1-2	-	-
CASSQSGQGRNIQYF	TGCGCCAGCAGTCAATCGGGACAGGGGCGAAACATTCAGTACTTC	TRBV23-1	TRBJ2-4	-	TRBD1
CASSYGTGNQPQHF	TGCGCCAGCAGCTACGGGACAGGTAATCAGCCCCAGCATTTT	TRBV5-1	TRBJ1-5	-	TRBD1
CASMVGAGGNQPQHF	TGTGCCAGCATGGTGGGGGCCGGTGGCAATCAGCCCCAGCATTTT	TRBV6-1	TRBJ1-5	-	-
CASIDRTTYEQYF	TGTGCCAGCATCGACAGGACGACCTACGAGCAGTACTTC	TRBV6-5	TRBJ2-7	-	-
CASSDSYNEQFF	TGTGCCAGCAGTGACAGCTACAATGAGCAGTTCTTC	TRBV2	TRBJ2-1	-	-
CASRFNGIHYGYTF	TGTGCCAGTAGATTTAACGGGATCCACTATGGCTACACCTTC	TRBV19	TRBJ1-2	-	-
CASSQQGTTNYGYTF	TGCGCCAGCTCCCAACAGGGGACAACTAACTATGGCTACACCTTC	TRBV4-1	TRBJ1-2	-	TRBD1
CASSSRGGLYYGYTF	TGTGCCAGCAGCTCCAGGGGCGGGCTTTACTATGGCTACACCTTC	TRBV7-2	TRBJ1-2	-	-
CASSTISTRHTGELFF	TGTGCCAGCAGCACCATTTCGACGAGGCACACCGGGGAGCTGTTTTTT	TRBV5-4	TRBJ2-2	once	-
CASSGEAGGLGETQYF	TGTGCCAGTAGTGGGGAGGCGGGAGGGCTGGGAGAGACCCAGTACTTC	TRBV19	TRBJ2-5	-	TRBD2
CASSLYGTGLYEQYF	TGTGCCAGTAGTCTTTACGGGACAGGGCTGTACGAGCAGTACTTC	TRBV19	TRBJ2-7	-	TRBD1
CASSSPTSGRASSEQYF	TGCGCCAGCAGCTCCCCGACTAGCGGGAGGGCCTCGAGCGAGCAGTACTTC	TRBV5-1	TRBJ2-7	-	TRBD2
CASSLVAGARTGELFF	TGTGCCAGCAGCTTGGTAGCGGGGGCGCGTACCGGGGAGCTGTTTTTT	TRBV5-8	TRBJ2-2	-	TRBD2
CASSQGTGNYEQYF	TGCGCCAGCAGCCAAGGGACAGGGAACTACGAGCAGTACTTC	TRBV4-3	TRBJ2-7	-	TRBD1
CASSWFGEMRTQYF	TGTGCCAGTAGTTGGTTTGGGGAGATGAGGACCCAGTACTTC	TRBV19	TRBJ2-5	few	-
CASSSRRGGGSYEQYF	TGTGCCAGCAGCTCCCGCCGGGGGGGCGGTTCCTACGAGCAGTACTTC	TRBV11-2	TRBJ2-7	once	TRBD2
CASTWTGGRNTIYF	TGTGCCAGTACCTGGACAGGGGGTAGAAACACCATATATTTT	TRBV28	TRBJ1-3	-	TRBD1
CASSLGPTYNSPLHF	TGTGCCAGCAGCTTGGGCCCTACCTATAATTCACCCCTCCACTTT	TRBV11-1	TRBJ1-6	once	-
CASSPRTGRQRETQYF	TGTGCCAGCAGCCCTCGGACAGGACGTCAAAGAGAGACCCAGTACTTC	TRBV13	TRBJ2-5	-	TRBD1
CASSELGQIDNEQFF	TGTGCCAGCAGCGAATTGGGACAGATTGACAATGAGCAGTTCTTC	TRBV6-5	TRBJ2-1	-	TRBD1
CASSLQGIYEQYF	TGTGCCAGCAGCTTACAGGGGATCTACGAGCAGTACTTC	TRBV5-4	TRBJ2-7	-	TRBD1
CASSPFGTEPREQYF	TGCGCCAGCAGCCCCTTCGGGACAGAGCCTAGGGAGCAGTACTTC	TRBV5-1	TRBJ2-7	-	TRBD1
CASSDASGSLETQYF	TGCGCCAGCAGCGACGCTAGCGGGAGTTTAGAGACCCAGTACTTC	TRBV5-1	TRBJ2-5	-	TRBD2
CASSKGQGDNYGYTF	TGTGCCAGCAGCAAAGGACAGGGGGATAACTATGGCTACACCTTC	TRBV7-8	TRBJ1-2	-	TRBD1
CASSLATGSGTEAFF	TGTGCCAGCAGCTTAGCCACAGGGTCAGGCACTGAAGCTTTCTTT	TRBV7-6	TRBJ1-1	-	-
CASSIGTGPYGYTF	TGTGCCAGTAGTATAGGTACAGGGCCCTATGGCTACACCTTC	TRBV19	TRBJ1-2	-	-
CASSAPRGSGTYEQYF	TGTGCCAGCAGCGCCCCCCGGGGTAGCGGAACCTACGAGCAGTACTTC	TRBV9	TRBJ2-7	once	-
CASSFRTDYEQYF	TGTGCCAGCAGCTTCCGGACAGACTACGAGCAGTACTTC	TRBV11-3	TRBJ2-7	-	-
CASSGRAQETQYF	TGTGCCAGCAGCGGCAGGGCCCAAGAGACCCAGTACTTC	TRBV2	TRBJ2-5	-	-
CASSRGDRGETQYF	TGTGCCAGCAGCAGAGGGGACAGGGGAGAGACCCAGTACTTC	TRBV7-8	TRBJ2-5	-	TRBD1
CASSYQGGSDGYTF	TGTGCCAGCAGTTACCAAGGCGGATCCGATGGCTACACCTTC	TRBV6-5	TRBJ1-2	-	-
CASSSTYHRFLDTQYF	TGTGCCAGCAGCTCGACATACCATCGATTCCTAGATACGCAGTATTTT	TRBV27	TRBJ2-3	-	-
CASSPRQGDTEAFF	TGTGCCAGCTCACCGAGACAGGGTGACACTGAAGCTTTCTTT	TRBV18	TRBJ1-1	-	TRBD1
CASSVGLRDEQFF	TGTGCCAGCAGCGTGGGACTAAGAGATGAGCAGTTCTTC	TRBV5-4	TRBJ2-1	-	TRBD2
CASSEASRYTF	TGTGCCAGCAGTGAAGCGTCGCGCTACACCTTC	TRBV25-1	TRBJ1-2	-	-
CASSGRQGSYGYTF	TGTGCCAGCAGCGGCCGACAGGGTAGCTATGGCTACACCTTC	TRBV5-5	TRBJ1-2	-	TRBD1
CASSYTGVYGYTF	TGTGCCAGCAGTTATACAGGGGTATATGGCTACACCTTC	TRBV6-5	TRBJ1-2	-	TRBD1
CASSHTSGQETQYF	TGTGCCAGCTCACATACTAGCGGGCAAGAGACCCAGTACTTC	TRBV18	TRBJ2-5	once	TRBD2
CASSVDERADTQYF	TGTGCCAGCAGCGTAGACGAGAGAGCAGATACGCAGTATTTT	TRBV9	TRBJ2-3	-	-
CASSLARGSYNEQFF	TGTGCCAGCAGCTTAGCGCGGGGAAGCTACAATGAGCAGTTCTTC	TRBV7-6	TRBJ2-1	-	-